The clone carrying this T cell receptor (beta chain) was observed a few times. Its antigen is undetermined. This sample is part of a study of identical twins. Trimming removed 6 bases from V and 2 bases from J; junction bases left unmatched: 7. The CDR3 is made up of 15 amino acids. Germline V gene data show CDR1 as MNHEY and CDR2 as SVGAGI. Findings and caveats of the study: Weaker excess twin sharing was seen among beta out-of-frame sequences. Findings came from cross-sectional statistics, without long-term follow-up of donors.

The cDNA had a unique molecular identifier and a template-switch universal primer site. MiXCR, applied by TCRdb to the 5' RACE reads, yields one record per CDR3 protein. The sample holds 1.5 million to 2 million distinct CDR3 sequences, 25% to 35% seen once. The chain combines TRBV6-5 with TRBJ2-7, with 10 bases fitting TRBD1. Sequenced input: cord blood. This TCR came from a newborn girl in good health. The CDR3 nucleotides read TGTGCCAGCAGGAACGGGGGACAGGGGACCTACGAGCAGTACTTC. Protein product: CASRNGGQGTYEQYF.